The clone carrying this TCR beta chain turned up a few times. Its antigen remains unknown. The source of the sample is a study of cytomegalovirus exposure and HLA in healthy donors. Regarding the study as a whole: In the 95 to 150 validation repertoires, a later analysis found that first-cohort TCR clusters tended to co-occur. Cytomegalovirus association was assigned to approximately 160 TCR beta chains.

The assay was immunoSEQ multiplex PCR, and TCRdb's table has in-frame clones only and misses some. Of 200,000 to 250,000 clones listed, roughly 80% were seen once; the top ten hold 5.5% to 7%. The receptor was derived from a woman aged 18-29 years in good health and CMV-seronegative. Specimen: PBMCs.

The CDR3 DNA is TGTGCCTGGAGTGGGACTGGGTCTAACCTGAAAAACACTGAAGCTTTCTTT. Its translation: CAWSGTGSNLKNTEAFF. The V gene is TRBV30, the J gene TRBJ1-1; D not certain. V lost 1 base, J lost 2 bases, and 20 bases lay in between. The CDR3 has 17 residues. Germline CDR1 and CDR2: GTSNPN and SVGIG (reference sequence).